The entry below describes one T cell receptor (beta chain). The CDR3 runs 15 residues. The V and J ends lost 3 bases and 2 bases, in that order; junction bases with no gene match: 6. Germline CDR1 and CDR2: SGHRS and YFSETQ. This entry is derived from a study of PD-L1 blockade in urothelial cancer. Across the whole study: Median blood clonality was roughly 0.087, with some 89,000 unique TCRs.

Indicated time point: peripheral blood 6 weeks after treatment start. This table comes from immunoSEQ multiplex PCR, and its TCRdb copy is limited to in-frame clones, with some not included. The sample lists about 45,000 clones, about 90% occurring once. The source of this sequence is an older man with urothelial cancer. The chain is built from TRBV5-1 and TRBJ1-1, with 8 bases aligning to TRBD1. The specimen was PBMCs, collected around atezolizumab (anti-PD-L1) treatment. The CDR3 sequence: CASSSTGGGNTEAFF. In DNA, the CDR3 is TGCGCCAGCAGCTCAACAGGGGGGGGAAACACTGAAGCTTTCTTT. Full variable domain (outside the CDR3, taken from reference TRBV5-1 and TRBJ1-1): KAGVTQTPRYLIKTRGQQVTLSCSPISGHRSVSWYQQTPGQGLQFLFEYFSETQRNKGNFPGRFSGRQFSNSRSEMNVSTLELGDSALYLCASSSTGGGNTEAFFGQGTRLTVV.